These 5 T cell receptor beta chains were sequenced from one sample in a study of blood T cell repertoires in COVID-19. TCRdb keeps only in-frame clones here, not all; method: immunoSEQ multiplex PCR. The sample yields around 130,000 clones, 84% seen once. Sequencing was carried out using PBMCs or T cells enriched from blood (not recorded which). These receptors all stem from a woman aged 30 to 39 who had recovered from COVID-19.

The rearrangement uses TRBV3-1 (or the pseudogene TRBV3-2) and TRBJ1-6; the D gene is possibly TRBD1 (6 bases). V gave up 2 bases and J gave up 3 bases, with 17 bases separating them. The germline gives CDR1 LGHDT, CDR2 YNNKEL (reference sequence). The CDR3 consists of 18 residues. The CDR3 loop reads CASSQKGVSLYYNSPLHF. The CDR3 nucleotides are TGTGCCAGCAGCCAAAAGGGGGTATCTCTCTACTATAATTCACCCCTCCACTTT.

The rearrangement uses TRBV4-2 and TRBJ1-3; 7 positions match TRBD1. Germline V CDR1 and CDR2: LGHNA, YNFKEQ. V shed 0 bases and J 4 bases; nucleotides not matched to a gene: 6. The CDR3 sequence is 16 residues long. CDR3 in DNA: TGTGCCAGCAGCCAAGAGGGTCCGGGACAGGGAAACACCATATATTTT. Protein sequence: CASSQEGPGQGNTIYF.

The chain has TRBV5-4 and TRBJ1-6; 7 nucleotides align to TRBD1. The CDR3 extends over 18 amino acids. The germline V gene encodes CDR1 SGHNT and CDR2 YYREEE (reference sequence). The ends lost 0 bases at V and 0 bases at J; junction bases unmatched: 6. The CDR3 spells CASSLGRGPSSYNSPLHF. CDR3 DNA sequence: TGTGCCAGCAGCTTGGGGAGGGGGCCGAGCTCCTATAATTCACCCCTCCACTTT.

The chain links TRBV5-5 to TRBJ1-1, with TRBD1 matching over 9 bases. The V segment lost 4 bases and the J segment 6 bases; nucleotides outside the gene matches: 4. CDR1 is SGHKS and CDR2 is YYEKEE in the germline V gene (reference sequence). The CDR3 is 13 amino acids. The CDR3 DNA is TGTGCCAGCAGCAGGACAGGGGTCGCTGAAGCTTTCTTT. It specifies CASSRTGVAEAFF.

The chain has TRBV5-8 and TRBJ1-1; possibly TRBD1 for D (6 bases). CDR3 length: 16 residues. CDR1 is SGHTS, CDR2 YDEGEE, per germline. Trimming took 0 bases from V and 2 from J, leaving 14 bases between them. The CDR3 DNA sequence: TGTGCCAGCAGCTTGGGGCCGGGACACCCTAACACTGAAGCTTTCTTT. It is translated as CASSLGPGHPNTEAFF.